This entry is about one TCR beta chain. The entry originates in a study of blood T cell repertoires in COVID-19. In the study overall: T cells, B-cell-depleted T cells, or PBMCs provided the cDNA or gDNA that served as material.

CDR3 length equals 13 residues. The V end lost 3 bases, the J end lost 1 base, and 4 bases lay between the germline ends. In germline, CDR1 is LNHDA, CDR2 SQIVND (reference sequence). As handled by the study authors: Amplification with reference gene primers provided the estimates of nucleated cell counts. Produced via immunoSEQ multiplex PCR; TCRdb's table is partial and in-frame only. Clone size and the V and J calls come from that table; the DNA yielded D and trimming. The repertoire holds roughly 86,000 clones, with roughly 91% as singletons. This chain uses TRBV19 with TRBJ1-3; D remains ambiguous. This TCR derives from a woman in her forties or fifties in a cohort sampled during active COVID-19. The sequencing sample was made of peripheral blood. The CDR3 spells CASSMYSGNTIYF. The CDR3 bases are TGTGCCAGTAGTATGTATTCTGGAAACACCATATATTTT.